These 20 T cell receptor beta chains were sequenced from one sample in a study of blood T cell repertoires in COVID-19. Sequenced by immunoSEQ multiplex PCR; TCRdb stores in-frame clones only, minus some. Of approximately 180,000 clones in the sample, around nine tenths were seen once. Sample: peripheral blood. All receptors come from a man between 60 and 75 years old with active or convalescent COVID-19.

This clone was picked up one time. The chain uses TRBV27 and TRBJ2-4; no reliable D call. CDR3 length: 11 residues. Trimming stripped 5 bases from V and 7 bases from J, with 6 bases between. The germline V gene encodes CDR1 MNHEY and CDR2 SMNVEV (reference sequence). The DNA for the CDR3 is TGTGCCAGCAGTCCCGGGAACATTCAGTACTTC. Translated, it gives CASSPGNIQYF.

The rearrangement joins TRBV7-9 to TRBJ1-2; D remains unclear. Germline V CDR1 and CDR2: SEHNR, FQNEAQ (reference sequence). The V end was cut by 1 base, the J end by 3 bases, with 12 bases between. CDR3 length equals 15 residues. CDR3 protein: CASSLGAFRHYGYTF. The CDR3 region has the DNA TGTGCCAGCAGCTTAGGGGCTTTTCGCCACTATGGCTACACCTTC.

The chain joins TRBV7-8 to TRBJ2-7, with 7 bases identical to TRBD2. There are 14 residues in the CDR3. Per the germline V gene, CDR1 is SGHVS and CDR2 is FQNEAQ. V lost 3 bases to trimming and J lost 3 bases; unmatched junction nucleotides: 5. The CDR3, as DNA: TGTGCCAGCAGCTTGATGCGGGAGTTCTACGAGCAGTACTTC. Amino acids: CASSLMREFYEQYF. Filled out from reference TRBV7-8 and TRBJ2-7, the complete variable domain reads GAGVSQSPRYKVAKRGQDVALRCDPISGHVSLFWYQQALGQGPEFLTYFQNEAQLDKSGLPSDRFFAERPEGSVSTLKIQRTQQEDSAVYLCASSLMREFYEQYFGPGTRLTVT.

This chain joins TRBV4-2 and TRBJ2-3; TRBD2 matches 10 bases. Looked up from germline, CDR1 is LGHNA and CDR2 is YNFKEQ. Trimming cost V 0 bases and J 8 bases; bases outside gene matches: 11. CDR3 length: 17 residues. The CDR3 nucleotides read TGTGCCAGCAGCCAAGATGGGCTAGCGGGGGCTGGGGTTACGCAGTATTTT. Translated, it gives CASSQDGLAGAGVTQYF.

The chain has TRBV3-1 (or the pseudogene TRBV3-2) and TRBJ2-2; no clear D gene. This CDR3 spans 14 amino acids. V lost 1 base and J lost 6, with 9 bases in between. Germline V gene lookup returns CDR1 LGHDT and CDR2 YNNKEL (reference sequence). CDR3 bases: TGTGCCAGCAGCCAAGGGGCAAGCTCCGGGGAGCTGTTTTTT. The encoded protein is CASSQGASSGELFF.

The rearrangement joins TRBV5-4 to TRBJ2-5, with 10 bases fitting TRBD1. The CDR3 is 14 amino acids. In germline, CDR1 is SGHNT, CDR2 YYREEE (reference sequence). J gave up 4 bases and V 2 bases, and 2 bases lay outside the gene matches. The CDR3, as DNA: TGTGCCAGCAGCTTCGGACAGGGGGGAGAGACCCAGTACTTC. The encoded protein is CASSFGQGGETQYF. Filled out from reference TRBV5-4 and TRBJ2-5, the complete variable domain reads ETGVTQSPTHLIKTRGQQVTLRCSSQSGHNTVSWYQQALGQGPQFIFQYYREEENGRGNFPPRFSGLQFPNYSSELNVNALELDDSALYLCASSFGQGGETQYFGPGTRLLVL.

The V and J genes are TRBV2 and TRBJ2-5; D is perhaps TRBD2 (6 bases). The V gene's germline CDR1 is SNHLY and CDR2 FYNNEI. The CDR3 sequence is 16 residues long. The V end was cut by 4 bases, the J end by 0 bases, with 15 bases between. The CDR3: CASSGDSHIYQETQYF. In nucleotides, the CDR3 is TGTGCCAGCAGTGGGGACTCCCATATCTACCAAGAGACCCAGTACTTC. The whole variable domain, remainder taken from reference TRBV2 and TRBJ2-5, is EPEVTQTPSHQVTQMGQEVILRCVPISNHLYFYWYRQILGQKVEFLVSFYNNEISEKSEIFDDQFSVERPDGSNFTLKIRSTKLEDSAMYFCASSGDSHIYQETQYFGPGTRLLVL.

This clone has a handful of counts. The V gene is TRBV20-1, the J gene TRBJ2-7; 7 bases line up with TRBD2. Germline V gives CDR1 DFQATT, CDR2 SNEGSKA (reference sequence). The CDR3 sequence is 11 residues long. V shed 7 bases, J shed 6 bases, and the junction held 6 bases outside the gene matches. The CDR3 protein is CSGRGDREQYF. The CDR3, as DNA: TGCAGTGGCCGGGGGGATCGCGAGCAGTACTTC.

The J gene is TRBJ2-3, the V gene TRBV19; 11 positions agree with TRBD2. This CDR3 comprises 15 residues. Germline assignment: CDR1 LNHDA and CDR2 SQIVND (reference sequence). The J segment lost 8 bases and the V segment lost 6 bases, leaving 10 bases of the junction unmatched. The CDR3 is CASRKLAGALGTQYF. CDR3 nucleotides: TGTGCCAGTAGGAAACTAGCGGGGGCTCTGGGTACGCAGTATTTT.

The gene calls are TRBV7-3 and TRBJ2-5; 7 bases map to TRBD2. Losses at the gene ends were 3 bases for V and 2 bases for J; bases not matched to a gene: 9. This CDR3 comprises 16 residues. Germline V gives CDR1 SGHTA, CDR2 FQGTGA. The CDR3 nucleotides are TGTGCCAGCAGCTTCAACTCTCCAGCGGGGCAAGAGACCCAGTACTTC. This gives the protein CASSFNSPAGQETQYF.

The V call is TRBV14, the J call TRBJ2-2; D is possibly TRBD2 (5 bases). Germline values: CDR1 SGHDN, CDR2 FVKESK. V lost 4 bases and J lost 0, with 9 bases in between. The CDR3 consists of 15 residues. The CDR3 sequence: CASSRGQTNTGELFF. In DNA form, the CDR3 reads TGTGCCAGCAGCCGCGGGCAGACGAACACCGGGGAGCTGTTTTTT.

This chain connects TRBV9 to TRBJ2-7; 7 bases match TRBD1. Trimming removed 4 bases from V and 4 bases from J; junction bases left unmatched: 8. The germline gives CDR1 SGDLS, CDR2 YYNGEE. This CDR3 spans 14 amino acids. The CDR3 DNA reads TGTGCCAGCAGCCCCCAAGGGGGCTTGTACGAGCAGTACTTC. Protein: CASSPQGGLYEQYF.

V and J are TRBV9 and TRBJ2-5; 7 nucleotides agree with TRBD2. In germline, CDR1 is SGDLS, CDR2 YYNGEE. The junction had 7 bases not matched to a gene; V was cut back by 6 bases and J by 2 bases. The CDR3 is made up of 14 amino acids. The CDR3 loop is CASTPSGAQETQYF. In DNA form, the CDR3 reads TGTGCCAGCACCCCCAGCGGGGCTCAAGAGACCCAGTACTTC.

The chain has TRBV6-5 and TRBJ1-6; 11 nucleotides agree with TRBD1. After removal of 5 bases from V and 5 bases from J, the junction contained 2 bases not matched to a gene. This CDR3 region has 15 residues. The germline V gene has CDR1 MNHEY and CDR2 SVGAGI. This chain's CDR3 is CASSRDRGNNSPLHF. CDR3 bases: TGTGCCAGCAGTCGGGACAGGGGGAATAATTCACCCCTCCACTTT.

The chain employs TRBV5-1 and TRBJ1-1; 7 bases match TRBD1. Germline CDR1 SGHRS, CDR2 YFSETQ. Trimming took 0 bases from V and 1 from J; bases not matched to a gene: 9. The CDR3 sequence is 17 residues long. The CDR3: CASSLVSGRGPNTEAFF. CDR3 in DNA: TGCGCCAGCAGCTTGGTGAGCGGAAGGGGGCCGAACACTGAAGCTTTCTTT. The full variable domain, its missing parts supplied by reference TRBV5-1 and TRBJ1-1, is KAGVTQTPRYLIKTRGQQVTLSCSPISGHRSVSWYQQTPGQGLQFLFEYFSETQRNKGNFPGRFSGRQFSNSRSEMNVSTLELGDSALYLCASSLVSGRGPNTEAFFGQGTRLTVV.

The rearrangement links TRBV4-1 to TRBJ2-3; the match to TRBD2 covers 7 bases. Germline lookup yields CDR1 MGHRA and CDR2 YSYEKL. After removal of 4 bases from V and 0 bases from J, the junction contained 10 bases not matched to a gene. The CDR3 sequence is 17 residues long. DNA for the CDR3: TGCGCCAGCAGCCCCTCCCAACTAGCGACTAGCACAGATACGCAGTATTTT. Its translation: CASSPSQLATSTDTQYF.

The rearrangement joins TRBV5-1 to TRBJ2-1, with 10 bases identical to TRBD2. The CDR3 has 19 amino acids. Germline CDR1 is SGHRS and CDR2 is YFSETQ. J gave up 4 bases and V 2 bases, and 15 bases lay outside the gene matches. Here the CDR3 DNA reads TGCGCCAGCAGCTTATGGGGTGGTGCTAGCGGGGGAAGTTACAATGAGCAGTTCTTC. Its translation is CASSLWGGASGGSYNEQFF.

CDR3 amino acids: CASSQSGLPSGELFF. CDR3 sequence (DNA): TGCGCCAGCAGTCAATCGGGACTACCATCCGGGGAGCTGTTTTTT. The rearrangement uses TRBV5-1 and TRBJ2-2, with TRBD2 identical over 7 bases. Germline lookup yields CDR1 SGHRS and CDR2 YFSETQ. The CDR3 is 15 amino acids. J gave up 6 bases and V 5 bases, and 10 bases lay outside the gene matches.

The rearrangement joins TRBV27 to TRBJ1-2; 9 nucleotides agree with TRBD1. The CDR3 spans 16 residues. V lost 6 bases to trimming and J lost 7 bases; unmatched junction nucleotides: 15. Germline V gene lookup returns CDR1 MNHEY and CDR2 SMNVEV (reference sequence). DNA for the CDR3: TGTGCCAGCAGACCTTCGGGAGCACAGGGGGCGAGTGGCTACACCTTC. Encoded protein: CASRPSGAQGASGYTF.

This CDR3 is CASSSRGGRVQETQYF. The CDR3, as DNA: TGCGCCAGCAGCTCCCGAGGAGGGAGGGTACAAGAGACCCAGTACTTC. The V gene is TRBV5-1, the J gene TRBJ2-5; 7 positions match TRBD2. CDR1 is SGHRS and CDR2 is YFSETQ in the germline V gene. The CDR3 totals 16 residues. V dropped 3 bases and J dropped 2; count of bases not matched to a gene: 10.